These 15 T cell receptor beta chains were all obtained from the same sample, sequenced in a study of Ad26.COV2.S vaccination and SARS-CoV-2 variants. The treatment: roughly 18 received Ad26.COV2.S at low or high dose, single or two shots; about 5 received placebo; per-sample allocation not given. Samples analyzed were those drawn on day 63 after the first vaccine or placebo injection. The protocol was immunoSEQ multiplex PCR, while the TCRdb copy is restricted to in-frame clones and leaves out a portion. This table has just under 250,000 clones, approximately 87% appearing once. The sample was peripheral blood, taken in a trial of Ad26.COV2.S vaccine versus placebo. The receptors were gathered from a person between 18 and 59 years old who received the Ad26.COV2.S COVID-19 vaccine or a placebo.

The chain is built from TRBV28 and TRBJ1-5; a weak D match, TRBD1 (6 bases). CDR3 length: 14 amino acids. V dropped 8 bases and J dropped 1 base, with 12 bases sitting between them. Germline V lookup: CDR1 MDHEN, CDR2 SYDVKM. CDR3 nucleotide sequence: TGTGCCAGCCTGGACAGCTTCAGCAATCAGCCCCAGCATTTT. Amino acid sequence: CASLDSFSNQPQHF.

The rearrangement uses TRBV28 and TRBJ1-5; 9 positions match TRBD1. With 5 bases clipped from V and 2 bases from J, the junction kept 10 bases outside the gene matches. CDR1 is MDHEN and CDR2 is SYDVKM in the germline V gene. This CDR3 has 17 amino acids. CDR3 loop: CASSPLDRGIGNQPQHF. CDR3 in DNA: TGTGCCAGCAGTCCGTTAGACAGGGGGATTGGCAATCAGCCCCAGCATTTT.

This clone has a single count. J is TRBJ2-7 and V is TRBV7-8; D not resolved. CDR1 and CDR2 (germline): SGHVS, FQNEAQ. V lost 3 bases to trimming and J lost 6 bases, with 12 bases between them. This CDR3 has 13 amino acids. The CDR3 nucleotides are TGTGCCAGCAGCTTCGGCGGCCCTGTCGAGCAGTACTTC. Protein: CASSFGGPVEQYF.

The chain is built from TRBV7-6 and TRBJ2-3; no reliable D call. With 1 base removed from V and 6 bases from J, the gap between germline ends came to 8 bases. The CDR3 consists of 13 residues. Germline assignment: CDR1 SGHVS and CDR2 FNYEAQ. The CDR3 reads CASSLVFGDTQYF. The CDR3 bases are TGTGCCAGCAGCTTAGTTTTCGGGGATACGCAGTATTTT.

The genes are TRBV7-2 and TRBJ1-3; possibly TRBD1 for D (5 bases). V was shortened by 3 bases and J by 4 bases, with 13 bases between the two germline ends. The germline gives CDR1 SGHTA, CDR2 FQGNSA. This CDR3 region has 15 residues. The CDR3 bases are TGTGCCAGCAGCTTGGTTCGGGGGTCCGGAAACACCATATATTTT. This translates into CASSLVRGSGNTIYF.

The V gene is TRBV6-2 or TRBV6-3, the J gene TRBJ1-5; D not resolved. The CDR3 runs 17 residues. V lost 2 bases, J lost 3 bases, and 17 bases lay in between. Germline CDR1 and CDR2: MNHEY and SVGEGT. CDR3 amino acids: CASSYGTVHSTNQPQHF. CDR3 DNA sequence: TGTGCCAGCAGTTACGGCACGGTACACTCAACCAATCAGCCCCAGCATTTT.

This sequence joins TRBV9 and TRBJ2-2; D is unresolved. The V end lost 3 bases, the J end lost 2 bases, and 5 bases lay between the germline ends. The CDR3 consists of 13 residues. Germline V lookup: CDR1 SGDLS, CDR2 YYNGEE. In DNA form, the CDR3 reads TGTGCCAGCAGCGCGTATAACACCGGGGAGCTGTTTTTT. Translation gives CASSAYNTGELFF.

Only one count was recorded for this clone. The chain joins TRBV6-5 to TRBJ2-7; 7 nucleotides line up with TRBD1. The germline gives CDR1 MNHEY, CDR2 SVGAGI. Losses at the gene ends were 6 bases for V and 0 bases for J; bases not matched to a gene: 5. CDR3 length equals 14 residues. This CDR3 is CASRTGITSYEQYF. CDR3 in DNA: TGTGCCAGCAGGACAGGGATCACCTCCTACGAGCAGTACTTC.

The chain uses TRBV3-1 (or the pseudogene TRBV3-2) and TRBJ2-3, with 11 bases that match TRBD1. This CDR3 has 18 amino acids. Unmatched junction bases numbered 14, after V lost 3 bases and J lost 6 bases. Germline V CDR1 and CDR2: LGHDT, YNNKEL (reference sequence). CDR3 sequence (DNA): TGTGCCAGCAGCCAGAGTGTCATCGGACAGGGGGCGCGGGATACGCAGTATTTT. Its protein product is CASSQSVIGQGARDTQYF.

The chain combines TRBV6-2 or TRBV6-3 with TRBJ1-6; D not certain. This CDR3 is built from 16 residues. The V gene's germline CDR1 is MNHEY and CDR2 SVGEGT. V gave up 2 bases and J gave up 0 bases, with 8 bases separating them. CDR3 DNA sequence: TGTGCCAGCAGTTACGGAGGAGGCTCCTATAATTCACCCCTCCACTTT. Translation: CASSYGGGSYNSPLHF.

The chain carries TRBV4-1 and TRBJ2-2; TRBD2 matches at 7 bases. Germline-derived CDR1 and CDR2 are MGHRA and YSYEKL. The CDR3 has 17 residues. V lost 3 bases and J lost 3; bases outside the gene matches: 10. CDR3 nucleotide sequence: TGCGCCAGCAGCCAGGGAGGGCTTCAGTTGGACACCGGGGAGCTGTTTTTT. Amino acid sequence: CASSQGGLQLDTGELFF.

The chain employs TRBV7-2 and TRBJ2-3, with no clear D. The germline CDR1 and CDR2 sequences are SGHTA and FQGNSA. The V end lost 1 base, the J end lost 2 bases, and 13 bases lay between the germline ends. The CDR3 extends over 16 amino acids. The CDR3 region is CASSLGVLRYTDTQYF. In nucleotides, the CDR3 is TGTGCCAGCAGCTTAGGGGTGTTGCGGTACACAGATACGCAGTATTTT.

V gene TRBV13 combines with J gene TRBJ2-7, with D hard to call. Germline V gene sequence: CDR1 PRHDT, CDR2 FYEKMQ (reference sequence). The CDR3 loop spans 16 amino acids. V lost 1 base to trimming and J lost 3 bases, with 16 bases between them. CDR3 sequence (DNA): TGTGCCAGCAGCTTAGTCGGCGGTACTGAGCTCTACGAGCAGTACTTC. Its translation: CASSLVGGTELYEQYF.

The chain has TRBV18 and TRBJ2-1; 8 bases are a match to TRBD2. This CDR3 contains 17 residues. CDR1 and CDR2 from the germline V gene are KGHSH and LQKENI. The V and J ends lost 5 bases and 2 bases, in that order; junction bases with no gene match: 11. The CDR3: CASSTGAAGVTYNEQFF. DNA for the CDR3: TGTGCCAGCTCAACCGGGGCAGCGGGGGTTACCTACAATGAGCAGTTCTTC.

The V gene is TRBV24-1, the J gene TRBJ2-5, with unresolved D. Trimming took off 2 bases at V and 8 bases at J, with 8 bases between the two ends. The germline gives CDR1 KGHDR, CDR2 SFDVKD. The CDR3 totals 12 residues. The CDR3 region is CATSDWGQTQYF. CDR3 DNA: TGTGCCACCAGTGATTGGGGTCAAACCCAGTACTTC.